The 5 T cell receptor beta chains presented below share a single source sample, sequenced in a study of cytomegalovirus exposure and HLA in healthy donors. The PCR employed 60 Vbeta primers together with 13 Jbeta primers. Profiling relied on immunoSEQ multiplex PCR, and the TCRdb table lists in-frame clones only, not all of them. The data show 200,000 to 250,000 clones, approximately 88% seen once. Sequenced input: PBMCs. These receptors were obtained from a boy aged 2-9 years in good health and CMV-seronegative.

There are a few counts of this clone. This chain joins TRBV4-1 and TRBJ1-1; tentatively, D is TRBD1 (6 bases). V gave up 6 bases and J gave up 6 bases, with 14 bases separating them. The germline V gene has CDR1 MGHRA and CDR2 YSYEKL. The CDR3 covers 13 residues. The CDR3 here is CASRNREISEAFF. The DNA of the CDR3 is TGCGCCAGCAGGAACAGGGAAATATCTGAAGCTTTCTTT.

The chain joins TRBV2 to TRBJ1-1; possibly TRBD1 for D (5 bases). V was clipped by 2 bases and J by 0 bases, with 10 bases between them. The germline CDR1 and CDR2 sequences are SNHLY and FYNNEI. CDR3 size: 15 residues. CDR3 DNA sequence: TGTGCCAGCAGTGAAAACGGACACGTGAACACTGAAGCTTTCTTT. This translates into CASSENGHVNTEAFF.

As for this clone: Sequence at one end of the junction differs from germline and may be a read error. The rearrangement links TRBV6-5 to TRBJ1-1; TRBD1 is a possible D gene (6 bases). The CDR3 sequence is 14 residues long. CDR1 and CDR2 from the germline V gene are MNHEY and SVGAGI. CDR3 in amino acids: CATKGGTLNTEAFF. In DNA form, the CDR3 reads TGTGCCACCAAAGGTGGGACATTGAATACTGAAGCTTTCTTT.

The chain is built from TRBV7-8 and TRBJ1-4; the match to TRBD1 covers 7 bases. The CDR3 loop spans 12 amino acids. Unmatched junction bases numbered 1, after V lost 4 bases and J lost 8 bases. Germline CDR1 SGHVS, CDR2 FQNEAQ. The CDR3 is CASSSTGEKLFF. The CDR3 DNA reads as TGTGCCAGCAGCTCGACAGGGGAAAAACTGTTTTTT.

This chain links TRBV7-9 with TRBJ1-1; D is unclear. Germline V gives CDR1 SEHNR, CDR2 FQNEAQ (reference sequence). The CDR3 has 15 amino acids. Deletions cut 5 bases from V and 3 bases from J, with 16 bases between. CDR3: CASSETANGDTEAFF. CDR3 coding DNA: TGTGCCAGCAGCGAGACTGCGAATGGAGACACTGAAGCTTTCTTT.